The next 17 T cell receptor beta chains were all read from a single sample in a study of T cells in Graves' hyperthyroidism and ophthalmopathy. Amplification of TCR beta CDR3 regions used RNA as the template. During a first-round RT-PCR of the TCR CDR3, the HTBI primer set was used. TCRdb ran MiXCR on the multiplex PCR reads and lists one entry per CDR3 protein. The sample includes 300,000 or so distinct CDR3 sequences, 15% to 20% of them seen just once. The sample was blood. These receptors originate from a woman aged 45-60 years with Graves' hyperthyroidism.

This clonotype came up a few times. The chain combines TRBV12-3 or TRBV12-4 with TRBJ2-7; D uncertain. V lost 7 bases, J lost 4 bases, and 17 bases lay in between. The CDR3 runs to 14 residues. CDR3 region: CASTLLGSQYEQYF. CDR3 bases: TGTGCCAGCACCCTCTTGGGTTCCCAATACGAGCAGTACTTC.

This clonotype was seen repeatedly, ten times or more. V and J are TRBV7-2 and TRBJ2-7; D ambiguous. The length of the CDR3 is 17 residues. CDR1 and CDR2 (germline): SGHTA, FQGNSA. The V and J ends lost 1 base and 2 bases respectively, with 18 bases between them. The CDR3 DNA follows: TGTGCCAGCAGCTTAGGGAGTTTCAGGACGGATCCCTACGAGCAGTACTTC. Translated: CASSLGSFRTDPYEQYF.

This clonotype was recorded only once. One end of the junction fails to match germline, which may point to a read error. This rearrangement joins TRBV30 to TRBJ2-7, with a tentative D call TRBD2 (5 bases). CDR1 GTSNPN and CDR2 SVGIG come from the germline V gene (reference sequence). The CDR3 runs 12 residues. CDR3 nucleotide sequence: TGTGCCTGGGGTGTACGGGGCTACGAGCAGTACTTC. Residues: CAWGVRGYEQYF.

The chain carries TRBV6-2 or TRBV6-3 and TRBJ2-1; 8 positions agree with TRBD1. Germline V gene lookup returns CDR1 MNHEY and CDR2 SVGEGT. V lost 6 bases and J lost 6; bases outside the gene matches: 10. The CDR3 sequence is 15 residues long. CDR3 protein: CASSRGQGAGNEQFF. CDR3 nucleotides: TGTGCCAGCAGCCGAGGACAGGGTGCGGGCAATGAGCAGTTCTTC.

This clonotype was detected a few times. The gene calls are TRBV5-1 and TRBJ1-3, with 8 bases matching TRBD1. This CDR3 spans 15 amino acids. Germline V gives CDR1 SGHRS, CDR2 YFSETQ. Unmatched junction bases numbered 3, after V lost 1 base and J lost 3 bases. This CDR3 is CASSLQGAVGNTIYF. In DNA, the CDR3 is TGCGCCAGCAGCTTGCAGGGGGCGGTTGGAAACACCATATATTTT. The full variable domain, its missing parts supplied by reference TRBV5-1 and TRBJ1-3, is KAGVTQTPRYLIKTRGQQVTLSCSPISGHRSVSWYQQTPGQGLQFLFEYFSETQRNKGNFPGRFSGRQFSNSRSEMNVSTLELGDSALYLCASSLQGAVGNTIYFGEGSWLTVV.

A few counts support this clonotype. V is TRBV27 and J is TRBJ1-2; 9 bases match TRBD1. After removal of 5 bases from V and 4 bases from J, the junction contained 5 bases not matched to a gene. This CDR3 contains 14 residues. Germline V lookup: CDR1 MNHEY, CDR2 SMNVEV (reference sequence). This chain's CDR3 is CASSTGTGFYGYTF. The CDR3 nucleotides read TGTGCCAGCAGTACCGGGACAGGGTTCTATGGCTACACCTTC.

Comments on this clonotype: Possible read error: a much larger clone is one base away. J is TRBJ2-1 and V is TRBV28; 9 bases fit TRBD2. Germline V gene sequence: CDR1 MDHEN, CDR2 SYDVKM. V shed 3 bases and J 7 bases; nucleotides not matched to a gene: 16. CDR3 length equals 18 residues. The CDR3: CASSFPPWREGRHNEQFF. The CDR3 DNA is TGTGCCAGCAGTTTTCCTCCTTGGCGGGAGGGCCGACATAATGAGCAGTTCTTC. Full variable domain (remainder filled in from reference TRBV28 and TRBJ2-1): DVKVTQSSRYLVKRTGEKVFLECVQDMDHENMFWYRQDPGLGLRLIYFSYDVKMKEKGDIPEGYSVSREKKERFSLILESASTNQTSMYLCASSFPPWREGRHNEQFFGPGTRLTVL.

This chain uses TRBV29-1 with TRBJ1-1, with a weak D call TRBD1 (6 bases). The CDR3 extends over 14 amino acids. Germline V lookup: CDR1 SQVTM, CDR2 ANQGSEA. Deletions cut 6 bases from V and 3 bases from J, with 17 bases between. DNA for the CDR3: TGCAGCGTCTGCCGGGACCCAGGGGACACTGAAGCTTTCTTT. It yields the protein CSVCRDPGDTEAFF.

This clonotype showed up just a few times. This rearrangement joins TRBV19 to TRBJ1-5; a weak D match, TRBD1 (5 bases). Between the trimmed V and J ends, which lost 3 bases and 6 bases, there was a span of 9 bases. The CDR3 has 13 residues. In germline, CDR1 is LNHDA, CDR2 SQIVND (reference sequence). In DNA, the CDR3 is TGTGCCAGTAGTATGGGGGTGCGTCAGCCCCAGCATTTT. It yields the protein CASSMGVRQPQHF.

This clonotype was observed many times. The chain recombines TRBV7-9 with TRBJ1-2; TRBD1 aligns across 7 bases. This CDR3 has 15 amino acids. From germline, CDR1 is SEHNR and CDR2 FQNEAQ (reference sequence). Trimming cost V 1 base and J 3 bases; bases outside gene matches: 5. CDR3 in DNA: TGTGCCAGCAGCTTAGAAGGGGGCTGGGACTATGGCTACACCTTC. It translates to CASSLEGGWDYGYTF.

This clonotype was detected many times. This chain uses TRBV7-2 with TRBJ1-1; D is ambiguous. The CDR3 contains 13 residues. Germline-derived CDR1 and CDR2 are SGHTA and FQGNSA. With 6 bases removed from V and 9 bases from J, the gap between germline ends came to 17 bases. CDR3 coding DNA: TGTGCCAGCAGTCGTGAAACAGCCACCCAAGCTTTCTTT. Translation: CASSRETATQAFF.

There are many counts of this clonotype. This sequence joins TRBV27 and TRBJ1-2; D gene ambiguous. CDR3 length: 13 residues. CDR1 is MNHEY, CDR2 SMNVEV, per germline (reference sequence). V lost 8 bases, J lost 8 bases, and 18 bases lay in between. The CDR3 region is CASFEPMLGGYTF. The CDR3, as DNA: TGTGCCAGCTTTGAACCGATGCTAGGGGGCTACACCTTC.

This clonotype occurred many times. The rearrangement uses TRBV6-1 and TRBJ1-2; no definite D call. In germline, CDR1 is MNHNS, CDR2 SASEGT. The CDR3 is made up of 15 amino acids. Deletions cut 1 base from V and 8 bases from J, with 17 bases between. CDR3 sequence: CASSEVVSAARGYTF. The CDR3 bases are TGTGCCAGCAGTGAAGTGGTCTCGGCGGCGAGGGGCTACACCTTC.

The chain links TRBV6-1 to TRBJ1-4, with 9 positions matching TRBD1. CDR3 length: 21 residues. The germline gives CDR1 MNHNS, CDR2 SASEGT. The V and J ends lost 0 bases and 4 bases, in that order; junction bases with no gene match: 18. CDR3 residues: CASSEAIAGTGYGSGNEKLFF. The CDR3 DNA reads as TGTGCCAGCAGTGAAGCGATAGCTGGGACAGGGTACGGCAGTGGTAATGAAAAACTGTTTTTT.

The sample holds a few counts of this clonotype. The chain links TRBV5-1 to TRBJ2-1, with D perhaps matching TRBD2 (7 bases). Germline-derived CDR1 and CDR2 are SGHRS and YFSETQ. V was pared by 6 bases and J by 6 bases, with 22 bases between. CDR3 length: 16 residues. The DNA of the CDR3 is TGCGCCAGCACTTCGTTGGGGGGGGGCGGGCCCAATGAGCAGTTCTTC. Protein sequence: CASTSLGGGGPNEQFF.

This clonotype was seen more than once but under ten times. The V and J genes are TRBV2 and TRBJ2-2; D is uncertain. CDR1 is SNHLY and CDR2 is FYNNEI in the germline V gene. The germline V and J ends were trimmed by 6 bases and 1 base, with 3 bases remaining between them. The CDR3 is 12 amino acids. CDR3 residues: CASRRNTGELFF. CDR3 bases: TGTGCCAGCAGAAGGAACACCGGGGAGCTGTTTTTT.

This clonotype was counted a few times. The V and J genes are TRBV6-1 and TRBJ1-1; TRBD1 aligns across 10 bases. Germline trimming cut 5 bases from V and 1 base from J; bases unmatched to any gene: 13. This CDR3 comprises 18 residues. Germline V lookup: CDR1 MNHNS, CDR2 SASEGT. Here the CDR3 reads CASSSNQRQGARNTEAFF. The CDR3 DNA follows: TGTGCCAGCAGTTCCAACCAGAGACAGGGGGCGAGGAACACTGAAGCTTTCTTT.